This TCR beta chain was identified during a study of T cells after yellow fever vaccination. Findings and limits, study-wide: At around 96% for CD4 and approximately 89% for CD8, most primary-vaccination clones showed up again after the booster. Weaker, the secondary response had a peak occurring faster, on day 5 versus 15. The study noted that FACS-sorted repertoires could contain abundant clonotypes contaminating from the bulk population.

This CDR3 spans 15 amino acids. The germline gives CDR1 DFQATT, CDR2 SNEGSKA (reference sequence). V was clipped by 6 bases and J by 5 bases, with 19 bases between them. This clonotype was counted a few times. The antigen is not known. By 5'RACE template switching, TCR cDNA was produced, with a universal primer site and UMIs added in the process. In TCRdb, the 5' RACE reads were re-called with MiXCR into one record per CDR3 protein. The sample holds around 250,000 distinct CDR3 sequences; 6.9% are singletons and the top ten take approximately 0.87%. This TCR was sampled from a young man who received the YFV17D yellow fever vaccine. Sequencing used CD4+ T cells sorted from PBMCs, obtained 15 days after the yellow fever booster vaccination. V gene TRBV20-1 combines with J gene TRBJ1-4; D gene uncertain. CDR3 sequence (DNA): TGCAGTGCCGCAGTCGCGGCAGCCGAAAATGAAAAACTGTTTTTT. The encoded protein is CSAAVAAAENEKLFF.